Sequencing of this T cell receptor beta chain was carried out in a study of monozygotic twins with cystic fibrosis. The V gene's germline CDR1 is SGDLS and CDR2 YYNGEE. The CDR3 runs to 15 residues. The V end lost 2 bases, the J end lost 0 bases, and 10 bases lay between the germline ends. The data were produced by immunoSEQ multiplex PCR, yet TCRdb's version contains in-frame clones alone and is incomplete. The table includes roughly 4,800 clones, around 96% detected once. The origin of this receptor is a boy between 2 and 10 years old with cystic fibrosis. Source material: blood. V usage is TRBV9 and J usage is TRBJ2-3, with D possibly being TRBD2 (5 bases). CDR3 residues: CASSVSGTSTDTQYF. The CDR3 DNA sequence: TGTGCCAGCAGCGTGAGCGGTACTAGCACAGATACGCAGTATTTT.